This T cell receptor beta chain is from a study of cytomegalovirus exposure and HLA in healthy donors. Findings and limits, study-wide: A prior analysis recorded that most TCR beta V segments were productive about 87% or about 30% of the time. A reported reduction in N-insertions relative to the 666-donor mean was seen in an Asian-associated ancestry cluster in a later analysis. In a later analysis, TCR beta V- and J-gene trimming was associated with a missense DCLRE1C variant. Later work found that TCR association rates differed between HLA loci; DRB1 had the most and HLA-C the fewest.

As to this clone: Antigen: not known.

PCR primers comprised 60 Vbeta and 13 Jbeta primers. Measured with immunoSEQ multiplex PCR; TCRdb has only the in-frame clones, and not every one. The sample comprises about 130,000 clones, more than 80% of which are singletons, and about 7% rests with the top ten. This CDR3 comprises 14 residues. The ends were cut back, 7 bases at V and 0 bases at J, with 12 bases in the middle. CDR1 MNHNS and CDR2 SASEGT come from the germline V gene. This sequence originates from a woman between 25 and 40 years old in good health and CMV-seropositive. Sample: PBMCs. This chain uses TRBV6-1 with TRBJ1-1; the D gene is possibly TRBD1 (5 bases). CDR3 DNA: TGTGCCAGCACCAGAGCAGGGTTGAACACTGAAGCTTTCTTT. Translation gives CASTRAGLNTEAFF.